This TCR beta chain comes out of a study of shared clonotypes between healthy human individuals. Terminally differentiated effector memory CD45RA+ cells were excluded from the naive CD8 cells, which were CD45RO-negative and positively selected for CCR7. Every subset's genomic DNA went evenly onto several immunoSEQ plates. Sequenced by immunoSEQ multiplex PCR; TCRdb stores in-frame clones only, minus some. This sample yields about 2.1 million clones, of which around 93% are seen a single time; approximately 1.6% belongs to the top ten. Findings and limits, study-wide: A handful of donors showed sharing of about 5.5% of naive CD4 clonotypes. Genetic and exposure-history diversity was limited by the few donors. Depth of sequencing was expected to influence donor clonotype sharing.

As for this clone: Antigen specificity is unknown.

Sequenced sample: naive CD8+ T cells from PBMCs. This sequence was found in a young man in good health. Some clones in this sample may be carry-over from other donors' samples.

The CDR3 reads CASLWTANTGELFF. The CDR3 region has the DNA TGTGCCAGCCTCTGGACAGCGAACACCGGGGAGCTGTTTTTT. The chain links TRBV7-2 to TRBJ2-2; tentatively, D is TRBD1 (6 bases). Germline V gives CDR1 SGHTA, CDR2 FQGNSA. V was cut by 8 bases and J by 0 bases, with 10 bases left in between. There are 14 residues in the CDR3.